Sequencing of this TCR beta chain was carried out in a study of cytomegalovirus exposure and HLA in healthy donors listed by TCRdb under 2017. At the level of the whole study: An earlier analysis of some 500 of the donors reported 250 to 300 Gb of sequence data and some 120 million unique TCR beta sequences from some 180 million T cells. To decide whether each TCR beta V gene segment behaved as functional or pseudogenic, an earlier analysis of fewer than 750 of the donors relied on high-throughput TCR beta sequencing. The aim of the study was to test whether cataloging public T cell receptors could identify signatures of past pathogen exposure. The later analysis used no new phenotypic data to find candidate immune exposures, relying instead on TCR beta sequences and their occurrence across donors. Because of strong linkage in the cohort, a few DR-DQ haplotypes were treated as single units for association and clustering. A later analysis re-examined previously published TCR beta repertoires from several hundred donors and added high-resolution HLA genotyping to investigate patterns of TCR occurrence. A later genetic analysis took genome-wide SNP genotypes for 398 of the 666 donors and used that subset as a discovery cohort. Typing coverage varied by locus: roughly 629-640 donors for A, B, C, DRB1 and DQB1; approximately 520 for DQA1; about 570 for DPA1; roughly 470 for DPB1. In addition to the first cohort of 666 subjects, a separate validation cohort of 120 different subjects was used. On average, around 240,000 unique TCR beta nucleotide sequences were sequenced per donor among 398 genotyped donors of the cohort, with roughly 18% of those sequences being non-productive. Every repertoire in the discovery cohort had been generated on one and the same sequencing platform. Donor age, sex, ethnicity and CMV serostatus were compiled together with the repertoire data. To predict cytomegalovirus infection status, the study combined high-throughput TCR immunosequencing, statistical association of individual TCRs with disease status, and machine learning. An early release that covered approximately 600 HLA-typed donors contained approximately 300 gigabases of sequencing data and about 93 million unique TCR sequences. Of the roughly 400 genotyped donors, 65% to 90% were placed in the genetic ancestry cluster associated with self-reported Caucasian donors. The study profiled the T cell repertoires of about 640 subjects by immunosequencing and related them to cytomegalovirus serostatus. Both class I and class II loci were covered by HLA typing, at four-digit resolution. What the study reported, not specific to this receptor: A further reported finding was that TCR beta sequences accurately predicted the HLA-A and HLA-B alleles for most subjects in the first cohort. For the cohort, immune exposure information was limited to CMV serostatus. Sequencing depth was assumed to be roughly uniform across donors in the presence/absence analyses, though that assumption may not hold. Because HLA typing was unavailable for some donors at each locus, only the typed subset was used in association tests. While some public TCRs were present in many individuals, most TCR sequences turned up only very rarely across donors. In a later analysis, TCR association rates were found to vary across HLA loci, with the most associated TCRs seen for DRB1 alleles and the fewest for HLA-C alleles. An association between a missense DCLRE1C variant and V-gene and J-gene trimming of TCR beta chains was found in a later genetic analysis and replicated in an independent cohort. The 87-base-pair reads could not distinguish some IMGT-functional V segments, including TRBV6-2 and TRBV6-3, so those segments were excluded. Several of the top co-occurrence clusters appeared to be linked to parvovirus B19, influenza, CMV and Epstein-Barr virus, according to a later analysis. In a later genetic analysis, fewer N-insertions in productive TCRs were reported among donors in an Asian-associated ancestry cluster than the approximately 670-donor mean. Linkage disequilibrium might explain the correlated functional status among segregating V segments, but an unknown experimental factor could not be excluded. According to a later analysis, most CMV-associated TCR beta chains appeared to be HLA-restricted, and the HLA associations seemed to be driven largely by CMV exposure. In a later analysis, HLA-associated TCR beta chains showed more clonal expansion and lower generation probabilities than non-associated chains that were equally common. The study listed 164 TCR beta chains as associated with cytomegalovirus. The authors suggested that the approach could potentially be extended to other disease states and immunological phenotypes. In vitro tests confirmed that a few of the cytomegalovirus-associated TCR beta chains recognize cytomegalovirus antigens. In a later analysis, more than 15,000 TCR beta sequences were associated with specific HLA alleles at a false discovery rate of 0.05. A cluster of highly shared sequence variants was judged likely to be a technical artifact of the sequencing pipeline. In this cohort, only TCR beta chains were sequenced, and detectable features were limited by the absence of alpha or paired-chain data. Broadly in line with IMGT annotations, most TCR beta V segments showed up in productive rearrangements about 87% or about 30% of the time in an earlier analysis of 450 to 600 of the donors. Assigning TCR associations to individual alleles was difficult when HLA alleles, especially DR and DQ, strongly co-occurred. In both the original and validation cohorts, the classifier was reported to diagnose cytomegalovirus status with high specificity and sensitivity. Because counts were too low, seventeen rarely observed V segments, including chromosome 9 orphons, were excluded from the earlier analysis of under 650 of the donors.

Comment on this clone: What this receptor recognizes is not known. It has no much larger one-base neighbor in the sample; base qualities were not kept.

In total, 666 healthy bone marrow donors made up the cohort. Cohort members were all nominally healthy when sampled, although unrecorded immune exposures were likely present. The donor was CMV seropositive and belonged to the group of 250 to 350 seropositive cohort members. Each donor provided a peripheral blood sample, and peripheral blood mononuclear cells were used for TCR beta sequencing. The Qiagen DNeasy Blood Extraction Kit was used to extract genomic DNA from the blood cell samples. The method behind the library was the immunoSEQ multiplex PCR assay. A mixture of 60 forward primers for TCR Vbeta segments and 13 reverse primers for TCR Jbeta segments was used in the multiplex PCR. The CDR3 region of rearranged TCR beta genes was amplified from genomic DNA by a multiplex PCR assay. Amplified TCR beta libraries were sequenced as 87-base-pair reads on the Illumina HiSeq System. Processing in the source paper ran as follows. Across the 600 to 700 repertoires, a later analysis counted roughly 84 million unique TCR beta chains, some 11 million of which were shared by at least two donors. Raw reads were error-corrected and collapsed into unique sequences with a nearest-neighbor algorithm that merged closely related sequences to remove PCR and sequencing errors. V, D and J gene segments were assigned by aligning CDR3 sequences to IMGT reference sequences. For a sequence to be retained, at least a six-nucleotide match to both a V gene segment and a J gene segment was required. A rearrangement counted as productive if the CDR3 had no stop codons and remained in frame with V and J, and every other rearrangement counted as non-productive. CDR3 was defined according to IMGT convention as the region running from the second conserved V-encoded cysteine to the conserved J-encoded phenylalanine. In an earlier analysis of around 640 of the donors, sequences lacking an unambiguous match to a single V gene segment were excluded. An earlier analysis of 587 of the donors classified V segments as functional when productive rearrangements were above 56.7% and as segregating when the standard deviation between donors was above 5%. A statistical classification framework was developed to diagnose cytomegalovirus status using the catalog of TCR beta chain sequences. A later analysis assigned V and J genes by comparing TCR nucleotide sequences with IMGT/GENE-DB human TR gene sequences. A later analysis assigned CDR3 sequences and most-parsimonious VDJ recombination scenarios with the TCRdist pipeline. A later analysis defined each TCR beta chain by its CDR3 amino acid sequence plus V-gene family, and excluded reads lacking a unique V-gene family. A later analysis removed several hundred highly shared, low-generation-probability nucleotide sequences to deal with suspected cross-contamination and a sequencing artifact. A later analysis calculated a clonal expansion index for each public chain from normalized within-repertoire ranks of inferred template counts. A later analysis computed generation probabilities with a VDJ recombination model fitted to out-of-frame rearrangements, and checked the results against IGoR. A later analysis scored TCR-TCR, TCR-HLA and TCR-CMV co-occurrence with hypergeometric tests, applying a repertoire-size bias correction to TCR pairs. False discovery rates were estimated in a later analysis by permuting HLA or CMV assignments 20 times. A later analysis grouped co-occurring TCRs with DBSCAN, adding TCRdist sequence similarity when clustering within HLA-allele-positive subsets. Co-occurrence clustering excluded repertoires with fewer than 30,000 or more than 120,000 public chains, plus five with anomalous nucleotide sharing. Imported from immuneACCESS, the table was reduced by TCRdb to in-frame sequences with V and J called. These copies leave out some clones; in studies compared against another copy, an unresolved V gene accounts for under half, and the cause of the remainder is not known. V and J calls and clone size follow that table, whereas D and trimming were derived from the DNA. Within this sample are about 170,000 clones, with roughly 79% of them counted one time only. Roughly 4.9% of the sample is held by the ten biggest clonotypes.

According to the germline V gene, CDR1 reads SGHRS and CDR2 reads YFSETQ. Including the terminal cysteine and phenylalanine, the CDR3 comprises 18 residues. Here the CDR3 DNA is all that survives: 54 bases in frame from base 1. The sample comprised PBMCs. The receptor chain draws on TRBV5-1 and TRBJ2-5, and perhaps TRBD2 as D gene, on 7 matching bases. The J call could be wrong; TRBJ2-7 is a better fit for the DNA end. The clonotype comes from a woman between 18 and 29 years old in good health and CMV-seropositive. The sequenced DNA is TGCGCCAGCAGCTTGGCCTCGTCGGGGGGCCGCCTTTCCTACGAGCAGTACTTC. This translates into CASSLASSGGRLSYEQYF.